This T cell receptor (beta chain) was identified in a study of shared clonotypes between healthy human individuals (dated by TCRdb to the early 2020s). Describing the broader study: The cohort comprised a couple of women and a few men aged 18 to 49 years. Per donor, three plates each were used for CD4 naive and CD4 memory, two for CD8 naive, and one for CD8 memory. To increase sequencing depth and limit assay-specific biases, TCR repertoire library preparation and sequencing were carried out by different laboratories using diverse techniques. To estimate repertoire size and how much clonotypes are shared between individuals, the study performed deep sequencing of blood TCR repertoires from roughly five healthy adults. Each donor's leukapheresis produced roughly between roughly 0.85 and 9.5 billion PBMCs. What the work shows at the level of the full study, not this receptor alone: Because the study included a small number of donors, the genetic and exposure-history diversity represented was limited. Naive subsets generally had larger estimated clonotype richness than memory subsets. Rarefaction of sorted-subset datasets indicated incomplete sequencing despite the large sequencing depth. Compared with non-shared clonotypes, clonotypes shared by all four sorted-subset donors had higher generation probabilities. Sampling was limited to blood, and TCR repertoires in tissue likely differ from TCR repertoires in blood. Pairwise subsampling indicated that sequencing depth was expected to affect the degree of clonotype sharing among donors. When a few donors were compared, the shared fraction of clonotypes was 5% to 6.5% for naive CD4, roughly 3.3% for naive CD8, about 2.4% for memory CD4, and around 0.37% for memory CD8.

Trimming takes 0 bases from V and 4 bases from J, and the germline ends sit 15 bases apart. CDR1 and CDR2 are read off the germline V gene as SGDLS and YYNGEE. The cysteine opens and the phenylalanine closes a CDR3 of 16 amino acids. The sequence is cut down to CDR3 DNA, 48 bases in frame from base 1. Donors were healthy HIV-negative adults with no recently reported acute infections or vaccinations. Every donor was a Caucasian adult residing in Nashville, Tennessee, USA. Magnetic negative selection was used to enrich CD4+ T cells, after which naive cells were positively selected on CD45RA and the negative fraction became the memory subset. Blood was collected by leukapheresis, and PBMCs were isolated by Ficoll-Histopaque density gradient centrifugation and then cryopreserved in liquid nitrogen vapor phase. Purity and quantity of every magnetically sorted T cell population were checked by analytical flow cytometry. Genomic DNA was isolated from every sorted fraction and measured by UV absorbance on a Nanodrop 2000c.

As for this clone: No cognate antigen has been identified for it. No base qualities exist here, and no much larger clone lies one base off it.

Using the deep immunoSEQ assay, multiplex PCR amplified TCR CDR3 regions from genomic DNA. Extracted genomic DNA from each cell subset was spread evenly across all wells of several immunoSEQ 96-well plates, with each plate serving as a replicate. For sorted subsets, each replicate PCR was loaded with 200 ng genomic DNA, equivalent to 30,000 or so T cell genomes. Purified libraries were measured with a Qubit 3.0 fluorometer, size-checked on a Bioanalyzer 2100, and measured again with the KAPA Library Quantification kit. A separate single-read 150-cycle Illumina NextSeq 550 flow cell was used to sequence each immunoSEQ 96-well plate. In the original analysis: The immunoSEQ output contained only junctional sequences without quality scores, so filtering could not match that applied to full-length reads. Sequences were annotated with PyIR, a Python wrapper for IgBLAST v1.9, and V/J genes and CDR3 were assigned using IMGT germline references. Reads were removed for weak V/J assignments (E-value above 1e-6), missing CDR3, stop codons, out-of-frame junctions, or ambiguous translated residues. A V3J clonotype was defined by an identical inferred V gene, J gene, and CDR3 amino acid sequence. The percentage overlap between two repertoires was calculated by dividing the number of shared unique clonotypes by the size of the smaller repertoire. Repertoire richness was assessed with RTK rarefaction, the Chao1 estimator, and Recon v2.1 estimates of unobserved clonotypes. Generation probabilities for all TCRbeta clonotypes obtained by the gDNA method from a handful of donors were computed using OLGA. Held by TCRdb, this immuneACCESS table contains in-frame sequences only and omits some clones. Under half of the omission traces to an unresolved V gene where checked; the cause of the rest is unknown. For V, J and clone size, that table is used; D and trimming come from the DNA. Present in this sample are more than 1 million clones, 75% to 85% of which were seen just once. Around 0.47% of the sample is held by the ten biggest clonotypes.

The V and J segments used are TRBV9 and TRBJ2-3; TRBD2 is a weak D gene call, 5 bases matching. The source material was memory CD4+ T cells from PBMCs. The cell subset or site label, as the study defines it: CD45RA-negative fraction. This receptor was identified in a man aged 18-30 years in good health. Some clones in this sample may be carry-over from other donors' samples. CDR3 protein: CASSVGTAMRADTQYF. The nucleotide sequence is given as TGTGCCAGCAGCGTAGGAACAGCAATGAGGGCAGATACGCAGTATTTT.